Below are 21 T cell receptor beta chains sequenced from a single sample in a study of beta chain features in type 1 diabetes. The investigators reverse transcribed all of the isolated RNA, so they sequenced expressed TCRB transcripts. Method: immunoSEQ multiplex PCR; TCRdb's copy keeps in-frame clones and lacks some. The table shows 200,000 to 250,000 clones, with more than 9% occurring only once. Sample: naive CD4+ T cells from blood. These receptors came from a woman under 30 in good health.

This clone was counted between two and nine times. The chain recombines TRBV5-4 with TRBJ2-7; D not certain. Germline lookup yields CDR1 SGHNT and CDR2 YYREEE (reference sequence). The CDR3 consists of 13 residues. The V and J ends lost 2 bases and 7 bases respectively, with 13 bases between them. The CDR3 here is CASSFSPLEEQYF. The CDR3, as DNA: TGTGCCAGCAGCTTCTCCCCACTTGAGGAGCAGTACTTC.

The V and J genes are TRBV6-1 and TRBJ2-7, with 9 bases lining up with TRBD2. This CDR3 spans 14 amino acids. Germline V gene sequence: CDR1 MNHNS, CDR2 SASEGT. J was trimmed by 3 bases and V by 9 bases; bases with no gene match: 9. This chain's CDR3 is CASQLAGGHYEQYF. DNA for the CDR3: TGTGCCAGTCAATTGGCGGGAGGGCACTACGAGCAGTACTTC.

This clone was seen only a few times. The chain carries TRBV7-8 and TRBJ2-7; 9 positions agree with TRBD2. After removal of 4 bases from V and 6 bases from J, the junction contained 10 bases not matched to a gene. The CDR3 runs to 15 residues. Germline loops: CDR1 SGHVS, CDR2 FQNEAQ. The CDR3 loop reads CASSSRGGGAIEQYF. In nucleotides, the CDR3 is TGTGCCAGCAGCTCTCGGGGCGGGGGGGCGATCGAGCAGTACTTC.

This clone appeared a few times. The rearrangement joins TRBV5-1 to TRBJ1-6; D remains unclear. The CDR3 length is 14 residues. The V gene lost 0 bases and the J gene lost 5 bases, with 6 bases spanning the gap. Germline assignment: CDR1 SGHRS and CDR2 YFSETQ. DNA of the CDR3: TGCGCCAGCAGCTTGGATACTGATAATTCACCCCTCCACTTT. Its translation: CASSLDTDNSPLHF. The complete variable domain, with remaining parts taken from reference TRBV5-1 and TRBJ1-6, reads KAGVTQTPRYLIKTRGQQVTLSCSPISGHRSVSWYQQTPGQGLQFLFEYFSETQRNKGNFPGRFSGRQFSNSRSEMNVSTLELGDSALYLCASSLDTDNSPLHFGNGTRLTVT.

This clone was counted many times. The chain is built from TRBV25-1 and TRBJ1-5; D is ambiguous. Germline CDR1 MGHDK, CDR2 SYGVNS. CDR3 length: 13 amino acids. V gave up 8 bases and J gave up 5 bases, with 13 bases separating them. Here the CDR3 reads CASQSGVDQPQHF. CDR3 DNA: TGTGCCAGCCAAAGCGGGGTCGATCAGCCCCAGCATTTT.

The chain combines TRBV6-1 with TRBJ2-1, with D perhaps matching TRBD2 (5 bases). The V end lost 2 bases, the J end lost 8 bases, and 13 bases lay between the germline ends. The length of the CDR3 is 14 residues. Germline V gene lookup returns CDR1 MNHNS and CDR2 SASEGT. The CDR3 DNA sequence: TGTGCCAGCAGTGAAAGGCGGAGGTTGGATGAGCAGTTCTTC. Translated, it gives CASSERRRLDEQFF.

The chain links TRBV5-1 to TRBJ2-3, with D unresolved. In germline, CDR1 is SGHRS, CDR2 YFSETQ. V was shortened by 0 bases and J by 0 bases, with 5 bases between the two germline ends. The CDR3 length is 14 residues. In DNA, the CDR3 is TGCGCCAGCAGCTTGGAGACTAGCACAGATACGCAGTATTTT. It codes for CASSLETSTDTQYF.

This clone was seen only a few times. This chain connects TRBV7-9 to TRBJ2-2, with 10 positions matching TRBD2. The CDR3 sequence is 18 residues long. The junction had 9 bases not matched to a gene; V was cut back by 5 bases and J by 0 bases. Germline V gene data show CDR1 as SEHNR and CDR2 as FQNEAQ (reference sequence). CDR3 in DNA: TGTGCCAGCAGCCTCCTAGCGGGGGTGAACGCGAACACCGGGGAGCTGTTTTTT. Protein: CASSLLAGVNANTGELFF.

The chain combines TRBV19 with TRBJ2-7; 7 nucleotides match TRBD1. This CDR3 has 13 residues. CDR1 is LNHDA, CDR2 SQIVND, per germline (reference sequence). V was clipped by 4 bases and J by 3 bases; unmatched bases: 3. CDR3 region: CASSRDSSYEQYF. The CDR3 region has the DNA TGTGCCAGTAGTAGGGACAGCAGCTACGAGCAGTACTTC.

This chain joins TRBV11-2 and TRBJ2-3; D perhaps matches TRBD2 (6 bases). The ends were cut back, 5 bases at V and 3 bases at J, with 15 bases in the middle. The V gene's germline CDR1 is SGHAT and CDR2 FQNNGV. The CDR3 is 15 residues long. As DNA, the CDR3 is TGTGCCAGCAGCGTCCTGAGCGGGTTAACAGATACGCAGTATTTT. Translated: CASSVLSGLTDTQYF.

This clone appeared a few times. The chain has TRBV15 and TRBJ1-4; tentatively, D is TRBD1 (5 bases). Germline lookup yields CDR1 LNHNV and CDR2 YYDKDF (reference sequence). V was shortened by 0 bases and J by 2 bases, with 10 bases between the two germline ends. CDR3 length: 16 amino acids. CDR3 nucleotides: TGTGCCACCAGCAGAGATAGGAAGGGGACTAATGAAAAACTGTTTTTT. Its protein product is CATSRDRKGTNEKLFF.

Only a few counts were recorded for this clone. The gene calls are TRBV25-1 and TRBJ1-4; D may be TRBD1 (6 bases). V lost 6 bases and J 8 bases, leaving 19 bases between the germline ends. The CDR3 sequence is 15 residues long. Germline-derived CDR1 and CDR2 are MGHDK and SYGVNS. The CDR3 sequence: CASSPPLGGGEKLFF. CDR3 in DNA: TGTGCCAGCAGCCCTCCCCTTGGGGGCGGCGAAAAACTGTTTTTT.

This clone has only a few counts. This rearrangement joins TRBV18 to TRBJ2-2; the D gene is possibly TRBD1 (6 bases). Germline V gene data show CDR1 as KGHSH and CDR2 as LQKENI. The CDR3 length is 14 residues. Trimming cost V 9 bases and J 0 bases, with 11 bases left between them. In DNA form, the CDR3 reads TGTGCCAGTCGACAGGTTTCGAACACCGGGGAGCTGTTTTTT. This codes for CASRQVSNTGELFF.

The rearrangement links TRBV5-4 to TRBJ2-2, with a tentative D call TRBD1 (5 bases). Germline assignment: CDR1 SGHNT and CDR2 YYREEE (reference sequence). CDR3 size: 15 residues. Trimming stripped 0 bases from V and 2 bases from J, with 8 bases between. CDR3: CASSLGDRNTGELFF. The CDR3 DNA sequence: TGTGCCAGCAGCTTGGGCGACAGAAACACCGGGGAGCTGTTTTTT.

As for this clone: Other DNA sequences of this sample code for an identical CDR3. The rearrangement links TRBV14 to TRBJ2-7; 7 nucleotides align to TRBD2. J gave up 1 base and V 1 base, and 1 base lay outside the gene matches. The germline V gene encodes CDR1 SGHDN and CDR2 FVKESK. The CDR3 runs 14 residues. Here the CDR3 reads CASSQVGLSYEQYF. In DNA, the CDR3 is TGTGCCAGCAGCCAAGTGGGACTATCCTACGAGCAGTACTTC.

The chain couples TRBV14 to TRBJ2-1; D remains ambiguous. CDR1 is SGHDN and CDR2 is FVKESK in the germline V gene. This CDR3 has 13 amino acids. The germline V and J ends were trimmed by 0 bases and 7 bases, with 7 bases remaining between them. CDR3 residues: CASSQDLQNEQFF. In nucleotides, the CDR3 is TGTGCCAGCAGCCAAGATCTTCAGAATGAGCAGTTCTTC.

The J gene is TRBJ2-5, the V gene TRBV19; D not certain. The germline V gene has CDR1 LNHDA and CDR2 SQIVND (reference sequence). The ends were cut back, 4 bases at V and 0 bases at J, with 12 bases in the middle. The CDR3 consists of 15 residues. The DNA for the CDR3 is TGTGCCAGTAGTAACGATCCTACAGACCAAGAGACCCAGTACTTC. As protein: CASSNDPTDQETQYF.

This clone was counted between two and nine times. The gene calls are TRBV19 and TRBJ1-5; D is possibly TRBD1 (6 bases). V lost 5 bases, J lost 3 bases, and 17 bases lay in between. Germline values: CDR1 LNHDA, CDR2 SQIVND (reference sequence). This CDR3 region has 16 residues. Written as DNA, the CDR3 is TGTGCCAGTAGTCATCCGCGACAGGAGATCAATCAGCCCCAGCATTTT. Amino acid sequence: CASSHPRQEINQPQHF.

V and J are TRBV27 and TRBJ2-3; TRBD1 matches 11 bases. Per the germline V gene, CDR1 is MNHEY and CDR2 is SMNVEV (reference sequence). Losses at the gene ends were 10 bases for V and 8 bases for J; bases not matched to a gene: 8. The CDR3 has 13 amino acids. The CDR3: CAIRTGGRGTQYF. Here the CDR3 DNA reads TGTGCCATCAGGACAGGGGGCAGGGGTACGCAGTATTTT.

In this sample, this clone turned up a few times. The genes are TRBV28 and TRBJ2-7; D is perhaps TRBD2 (6 bases). Germline V gene lookup returns CDR1 MDHEN and CDR2 SYDVKM. V was trimmed by 10 bases and J by 6 bases, leaving 19 bases between them. The length of the CDR3 is 13 residues. CDR3 in amino acids: CATLGRRVSEQYF. CDR3 nucleotide sequence: TGTGCCACCTTGGGACGGAGGGTTAGCGAGCAGTACTTC. Full variable domain (rest looked up from reference TRBV28 and TRBJ2-7): DVKVTQSSRYLVKRTGEKVFLECVQDMDHENMFWYRQDPGLGLRLIYFSYDVKMKEKGDIPEGYSVSREKKERFSLILESASTNQTSMYLCATLGRRVSEQYFGPGTRLTVT.

This clone was seen many times. The rearrangement links TRBV21-1 to TRBJ2-1; TRBD1, the table's D call, lacks a check against the DNA. TRBV21-1 is reported as a pseudogene. The CDR3 covers 14 residues. CDR3 residues: CASSKRWTFNEQFF. The DNA for the CDR3 is TGTGCCAGCAGCAAGAGATGGACATTCAATGAGCAGTTCTTC.